The entry below describes one T cell receptor beta chain. Its antigen is not yet known. The record has no base qualities; no much larger clone is one base away. The data were obtained in a study of blood T cell repertoires in COVID-19 (dated by TCRdb to 2020 to 2022). Study-wide context: Samples covering the acute and convalescent phases of COVID-19 were provided by collaborators in the United States, Italy and Spain. The prospective study material was composed of cDNA or gDNA derived from T cells, B-cell-depleted T cells, or PBMCs. Subjects who had been exposed to COVID-19, were actively infected with it, or had recovered from it provided the deeply sampled blood TCRbeta repertoires that made up the dataset. The repertoires were released in a freely available public database meant as a resource for research on the immune response to SARS-CoV-2. The samples were drawn from two sources: the first 160 participants of the ongoing ImmuneRACE study, and 1,000 to 1,500 subjects contributed by 6 global collaborators. Nearly every sample came with metadata listing a de-identified subject ID, COVID-19 status, age in years and sex. Where HLA class I and class II types were available, the types were taken from metadata supplied by the sample provider, not from assay-based typing.

Points the paper makes about the study in general: How much clinical and demographic metadata was included differed by source and by participant, and the metadata was provided uncurated.

From a lookup of the germline V gene (reference sequence), CDR1 and CDR2 are LNHDA and SQIVND. V was cut back by 1 base and J by 0 bases, leaving a gap of 14 bases between them. Counted from cysteine to phenylalanine, this CDR3 has 17 amino acids. The retained sequence is limited to the CDR3, 51 bases, with the frame set at the first base. Enrolling through a virtual design, the prospective study's participants ranged in age from roughly 18 to 95 years and lived across 24 United States geographic areas. To assign participants to cohorts, the prospective study relied on clinical history that participants themselves reported in a screening survey and a study questionnaire. ImmuneRACE Cohort 3 recovered participants were defined by two consecutive negative NP/OP PCR tests, healthcare professional clearance, or symptom resolution. In the prospective study, mobile phlebotomists collected whole blood, serum and a nasopharyngeal or oropharyngeal swab from each participant. Prospective study participants could optionally give additional blood draws and questionnaires over a roughly two-month period. Before DNA extraction, prospective study blood samples were shipped either frozen or at room temperature.

The immunoSEQ Assay, a bias-controlled multiplex PCR, was used to amplify TCRbeta CDR3 regions from genomic DNA. The original pipeline was this. Within the assay, amplification of reference gene primers was used to estimate how many nucleated cells each sample contained. To quantify the absolute abundance of each unique TCRbeta CDR3 rearrangement, sequence reads were collapsed and filtered. For each sample, productive Simpson clonality was calculated by taking the square root of Simpson's diversity index across productive rearrangements. Entries here come from immuneACCESS through TCRdb and include only in-frame sequences with V and J called. Some clones fail to appear in such tables; in the studies checked, an unresolved V gene covers under half of the shortfall, and the cause of the remainder is unknown. V and J calls and clone size follow that table, whereas D and trimming were derived from the DNA. The sample records fewer than 200,000 clones, approximately 82% of which are singletons. The top ten clonotypes cover 15% to 20% of the sample.

The source of this sequence is a man aged 60 to 69 who had recovered from COVID-19. The chain couples TRBV19 to TRBJ2-3; 6 matching bases give a weak D call of TRBD2. The specimen sequenced was PBMCs or T cells enriched from blood (not recorded which). The CDR3 loop reads CASSIALAGFSTDTQYF. The DNA reads TGTGCCAGTAGTATAGCTCTGGCGGGATTTAGCACAGATACGCAGTATTTT.